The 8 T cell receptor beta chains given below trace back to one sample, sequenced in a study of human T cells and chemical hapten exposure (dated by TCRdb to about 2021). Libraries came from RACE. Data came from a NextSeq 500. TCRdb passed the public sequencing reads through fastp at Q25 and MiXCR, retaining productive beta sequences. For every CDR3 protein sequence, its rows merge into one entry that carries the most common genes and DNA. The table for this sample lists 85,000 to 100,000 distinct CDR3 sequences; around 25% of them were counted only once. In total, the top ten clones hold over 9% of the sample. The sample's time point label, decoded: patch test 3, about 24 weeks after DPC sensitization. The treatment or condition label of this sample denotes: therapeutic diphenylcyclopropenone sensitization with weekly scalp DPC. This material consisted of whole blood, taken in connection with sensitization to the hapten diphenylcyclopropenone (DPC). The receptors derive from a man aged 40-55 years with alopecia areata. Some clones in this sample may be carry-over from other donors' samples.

The CDR3, as DNA: TGCGCCAGCAGCCCCCTCTACGAAGATACGCAGTATTTT. As protein: CASSPLYEDTQYF. The chain recombines TRBV5-1 with TRBJ2-3; D uncertain. Trimming stripped 4 bases from V and 5 bases from J, with 11 bases between. The germline CDR1 and CDR2 sequences are SGHRS and YFSETQ. This CDR3 is built from 13 residues. The complete variable domain, with remaining parts taken from reference TRBV5-1 and TRBJ2-3, reads KAGVTQTPRYLIKTRGQQVTLSCSPISGHRSVSWYQQTPGQGLQFLFEYFSETQRNKGNFPGRFSGRQFSNSRSEMNVSTLELGDSALYLCASSPLYEDTQYFGPGTRLTVL.

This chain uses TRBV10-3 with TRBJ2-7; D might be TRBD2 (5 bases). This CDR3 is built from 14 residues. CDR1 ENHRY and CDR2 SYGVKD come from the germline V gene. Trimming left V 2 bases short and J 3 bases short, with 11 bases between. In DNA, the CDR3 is TGTGCCATCAGTGAGGGGAGCGGACGCTACGAGCAGTACTTC. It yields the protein CAISEGSGRYEQYF.

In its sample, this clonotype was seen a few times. This chain's CDR3 is CSASERTGATDTQYF. The CDR3 nucleotides are TGCAGTGCTAGTGAGCGGACAGGGGCCACAGATACGCAGTATTTT. The chain has TRBV20-1 and TRBJ2-3, with 9 bases matching TRBD1. J was trimmed by 2 bases and V by 3 bases; bases with no gene match: 6. CDR1 is DFQATT, CDR2 SNEGSKA, per germline (reference sequence). The CDR3 runs to 15 residues.

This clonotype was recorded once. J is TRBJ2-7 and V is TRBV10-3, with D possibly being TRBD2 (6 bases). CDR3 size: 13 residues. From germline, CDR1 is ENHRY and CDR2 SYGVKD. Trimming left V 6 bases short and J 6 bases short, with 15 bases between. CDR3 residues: CAISPGGPGEQYF. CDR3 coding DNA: TGTGCCATCAGCCCCGGAGGGCCGGGCGAGCAGTACTTC.

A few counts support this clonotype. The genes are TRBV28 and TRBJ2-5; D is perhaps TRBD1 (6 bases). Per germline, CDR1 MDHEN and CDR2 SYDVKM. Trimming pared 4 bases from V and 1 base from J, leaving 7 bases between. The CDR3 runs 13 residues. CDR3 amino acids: CASSSGVQETQYF. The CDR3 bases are TGTGCCAGCAGTTCAGGGGTCCAAGAGACCCAGTACTTC.

CDR3 nucleotide sequence: TGCAGTGCTAGATTCCGGGGGATAGATACGCAGTATTTT. Protein product: CSARFRGIDTQYF. The chain couples TRBV20-1 to TRBJ2-3, with a weak D call TRBD2 (6 bases). The CDR3 has 13 residues. Germline V gene sequence: CDR1 DFQATT, CDR2 SNEGSKA (reference sequence). V was cut by 2 bases and J by 5 bases, with 11 bases left in between.

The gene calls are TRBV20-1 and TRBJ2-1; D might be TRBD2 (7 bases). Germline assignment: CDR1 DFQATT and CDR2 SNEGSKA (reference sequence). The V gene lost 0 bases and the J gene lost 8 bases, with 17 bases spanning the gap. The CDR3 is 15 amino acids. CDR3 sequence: CSARDPAGAIHEQFF. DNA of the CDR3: TGCAGTGCTAGAGATCCTGCGGGGGCTATCCATGAGCAGTTCTTC.

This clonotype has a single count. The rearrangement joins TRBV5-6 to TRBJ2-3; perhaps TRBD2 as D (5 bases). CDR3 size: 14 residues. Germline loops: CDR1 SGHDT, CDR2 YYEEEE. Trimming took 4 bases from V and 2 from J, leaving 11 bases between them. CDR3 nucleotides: TGTGCCAGCAGCATCGGACTGAACACAGATACGCAGTATTTT. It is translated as CASSIGLNTDTQYF.